The clone carrying this T cell receptor (beta chain) came up many times. The data stem from a study of T cell responses to AZD1222 COVID-19 vaccine. Libraries were prepared by immunoSEQ multiplex PCR; TCRdb keeps only in-frame clonotypes and omits some of them. Here the sample spans approximately 88,000 clones, around 73% being singletons. Trimming at V came to 5 bases and at J to 5 bases, leaving 18 bases not matched to a gene. The V gene's germline CDR1 is SGHVS and CDR2 FQNEAQ. The CDR3 consists of 18 residues. The specimen comprised peripheral blood, sampled on day 0 of AZD1222 vaccination. The TCR sequence derives from an adult in good health. The chain combines TRBV7-8 with TRBJ2-5, with 9 bases identical to TRBD2. The CDR3 loop is CASSRTLASGIRGETQYF. The CDR3 DNA sequence: TGTGCCAGCAGCCGTACACTGGCTAGCGGGATTCGAGGGGAGACCCAGTACTTC.